A selection of T cell receptor beta chains follows, all from one sample in a study of metastatic and nonmetastatic thyroid tumors. TCRdb reprocessed the PCR reads using MiXCR. The sample carries fewer than 45,000 clones, 13% recorded once. Sequenced material: blood. The receptors stem from a female donor with papillary thyroid cancer or a benign thyroid nodule (not recorded which). Some clones in this sample may be carry-over from other donors' samples. Each CDR3 is given with its conserved first and last residue. The order of the fields is clone size, J gene, V gene, D gene, CDR3 protein, CDR3 DNA. D genes are given only for firm matches. Where a row states a size, it is once, few, many or the class of an expanded clone; other rows omit it.

>many|TRBJ2-1|TRBV5-1|TRBD2
CASSLVAGANDEQFF
TGCGCCAGCAGCTTGGTAGCGGGAGCTAACGATGAGCAGTTCTTC
>NA|TRBJ1-3|TRBV28|NA
CASSPGQPSGNTIYF
TGTGCCAGCAGCCCGGGACAACCCTCCGGAAACACCATATATTTT
>medium-sized|TRBJ2-7|TRBV28|NA
CASSWDIENYEQYF
TGTGCCAGCAGTTGGGACATTGAAAACTACGAGCAGTACTTC
>many|TRBJ2-1|TRBV6-1|TRBD2
CASTPGGGSYNEQFF
TGTGCCAGCACTCCGGGGGGGGGCTCCTACAATGAGCAGTTCTTC
>NA|TRBJ1-2|TRBV24-1|TRBD1
CATSGGGQLPGGYTF
TGTGCCACCAGTGGCGGGGGACAGCTCCCGGGGGGCTACACCTTC
>many|TRBJ1-1|TRBV5-1|NA
CASSLNRPMNTEAFF
TGCGCCAGCAGCTTAAACAGGCCGATGAACACTGAAGCTTTCTTT
>few|TRBJ2-7|TRBV2|TRBD1
CASSEAGTGPYEQYF
TGTGCCAGCAGTGAAGCGGGGACAGGGCCCTACGAGCAGTACTTC
>NA|TRBJ1-2|TRBV6-1|NA
CASLGYPGQSSYGYTF
TGTGCCAGCCTGGGATACCCGGGTCAGTCGTCCTATGGCTACACCTTC
>NA|TRBJ1-1|TRBV5-1|NA
CASSLAKNTEAFF
TGCGCCAGCAGCTTAGCGAAGAACACTGAAGCTTTCTTT
>many|TRBJ2-1|TRBV7-6|TRBD2
CASSLGLATHSPQFF
TGTGCCAGCAGCCTGGGACTAGCCACCCACAGTCCGCAGTTCTTC
>many|TRBJ2-5|TRBV19|NA
CAIGTLLGTQYF
TGTGCCATCGGGACCCTCCTGGGGACCCAGTACTTC